The 18 T cell receptor beta chains below were found in one sample sequenced in a study of T-cell memory formation after mild COVID-19. TCRdb re-called the 5' RACE reads through MiXCR, storing one row per CDR3 protein. The sample has 250,000 to 350,000 distinct CDR3 sequences; approximately 16% are singletons. Sequencing used PBMCs or a T cell subset sorted from them (not recorded which). The receptor source for this set is a man aged 18 to 30 who had mild COVID-19 (a few samples of this study predate the infection). Cell type and time point are not known.

This clonotype has only a few counts. This sequence joins TRBV12-3 or TRBV12-4 and TRBJ2-1; the D gene is possibly TRBD1 (6 bases). Trimming took 0 bases from V and 4 from J, leaving 16 bases between them. The CDR3 sequence is 17 residues long. The CDR3, as DNA: TGTGCCAGCAGTTTAGCCGGCAGGGGAAGGGGGTACAATGAGCAGTTCTTC. Amino acids: CASSLAGRGRGYNEQFF.

The sample holds one count of this clonotype. The rearrangement links TRBV27 to TRBJ1-1; possibly TRBD1 for D (6 bases). The germline CDR1 and CDR2 sequences are MNHEY and SMNVEV (reference sequence). Trimming shortened V by 4 bases and J by 4 bases, and 16 bases separated the two germline ends. The CDR3 extends over 15 amino acids. Here the CDR3 reads CASSSIGGRVTEAFF. The CDR3 coding sequence is TGTGCCAGCAGTTCAATCGGGGGGCGCGTCACTGAAGCTTTCTTT.

The chain carries TRBV20-1 and TRBJ2-6; the D gene is possibly TRBD1 (5 bases). The V gene's germline CDR1 is DFQATT and CDR2 SNEGSKA (reference sequence). The CDR3 length is 16 residues. V shed 0 bases and J shed 2 bases, with 11 bases lying between them. This CDR3 reads CSARDRSRAGANVLTF. The CDR3 DNA follows: TGCAGTGCTAGAGATCGGTCCAGGGCTGGGGCCAACGTCCTGACTTTC.

The chain has TRBV20-1 and TRBJ2-7; TRBD1 is a possible D gene (5 bases). This CDR3 has 14 residues. The V and J ends lost 5 bases and 5 bases respectively, with 19 bases between them. Germline CDR1 reads DFQATT; CDR2 reads SNEGSKA (reference sequence). For the CDR3, the DNA is TGCAGTGCTCGTCGACCAGGGCATCATCACGAGCAGTACTTC. Protein sequence: CSARRPGHHHEQYF.

Ten or more counts support this clonotype. The chain employs TRBV28 and TRBJ2-5; unclear D gene. CDR1 is MDHEN, CDR2 SYDVKM, per germline. There are 12 residues in the CDR3. Deletions cut 5 bases from V and 2 bases from J, with 6 bases between. CDR3 amino acids: CASSPRQETQYF. The CDR3 region has the DNA TGTGCCAGCAGTCCCAGGCAAGAGACCCAGTACTTC.

This clonotype was seen only a few times. This sequence joins TRBV4-3 and TRBJ1-3; D is possibly TRBD1 (5 bases). The V end was cut by 4 bases, the J end by 3 bases, with 10 bases between. The CDR3 loop spans 14 amino acids. Germline assignment: CDR1 LGHNA and CDR2 YSLEER. The CDR3 nucleotides are TGCGCCAGCAGCCGAAGGGGATATGGAAACACCATATATTTT. Its protein is CASSRRGYGNTIYF.

At least ten counts were recorded for this clonotype. The J gene is TRBJ1-4, the V gene TRBV20-1; 7 positions match TRBD1. Unmatched junction bases numbered 6, after V lost 2 bases and J lost 0 bases. This CDR3 has 16 amino acids. The germline CDR1 and CDR2 sequences are DFQATT and SNEGSKA (reference sequence). The CDR3 sequence: CSARYRDSTTNEKLFF. Here the CDR3 DNA reads TGCAGTGCTAGATACCGGGACAGCACAACTAATGAAAAACTGTTTTTT.

The rearrangement uses TRBV3-1 and TRBJ1-1, with 7 bases matching TRBD1. V lost 2 bases to trimming and J lost 9 bases; unmatched junction nucleotides: 9. From germline, CDR1 is LGHDT and CDR2 YNNKEL (reference sequence). The CDR3 is made up of 14 amino acids. This CDR3 reads CASSQTSGQSQAFF. CDR3 DNA sequence: TGTGCCAGCAGCCAAACTTCGGGACAGAGTCAAGCTTTCTTT.

A few counts support this clonotype. This chain links TRBV7-9 with TRBJ2-2; tentatively, D is TRBD1 (6 bases). Germline V gene data show CDR1 as SEHNR and CDR2 as FQNEAQ (reference sequence). V was cut by 6 bases and J by 6 bases, with 23 bases left in between. The CDR3 is 17 residues long. CDR3 nucleotide sequence: TGTGCCAGCAGTAGTAACGGCGGACAGAGGTTCCCCGGGGAGCTGTTTTTT. Translated: CASSSNGGQRFPGELFF.

This clonotype occurred a few times. The V call is TRBV5-1, the J call TRBJ2-5, with D perhaps assigned TRBD1 or TRBD2 (5 bases each). Trimming shortened V by 3 bases and J by 4 bases, and 19 bases separated the two germline ends. In germline, CDR1 is SGHRS, CDR2 YFSETQ. The CDR3 runs 16 residues. CDR3 nucleotide sequence: TGCGCCAGCAGCTGGGGCGAGGTTAGAGGGAGAGAGACCCAGTACTTC. Translated: CASSWGEVRGRETQYF.

In its sample, this clonotype was seen many times. The V and J genes are TRBV28 and TRBJ1-5; 8 nucleotides align to TRBD1. V shed 6 bases, J shed 6 bases, and the junction held 10 bases outside the gene matches. CDR3 length equals 15 residues. Germline V lookup: CDR1 MDHEN, CDR2 SYDVKM. The CDR3 loop is CASSLGGQDPQPQHF. In DNA, the CDR3 is TGTGCCAGCAGCCTGGGGGGACAGGATCCTCAGCCCCAGCATTTT.

This rearrangement joins TRBV7-9 to TRBJ1-5, with a possible D match to TRBD1 (6 bases). This CDR3 spans 15 amino acids. Germline values: CDR1 SEHNR, CDR2 FQNEAQ (reference sequence). V was pared by 4 bases and J by 4 bases, with 14 bases between. The CDR3: CASSSIQGINQPQHF. DNA for the CDR3: TGTGCCAGCAGCTCTATCCAGGGGATAAATCAGCCCCAGCATTTT.

This clonotype was seen ten or more times. This chain connects TRBV5-6 to TRBJ2-5, with D tentatively TRBD1 (6 bases). V was shortened by 4 bases and J by 2 bases, with 12 bases between the two germline ends. From germline, CDR1 is SGHDT and CDR2 YYEEEE. The CDR3 has 14 amino acids. In DNA, the CDR3 is TGTGCCAGCAGCCCTGGGACACCACAAGAGACCCAGTACTTC. It translates to CASSPGTPQETQYF.

The rearrangement links TRBV6-6 to TRBJ2-1, with D perhaps TRBD2 (5 bases). This CDR3 contains 16 residues. Germline V gene sequence: CDR1 MNHNY, CDR2 SVGAGI (reference sequence). The V end lost 2 bases, the J end lost 7 bases, and 18 bases lay between the germline ends. CDR3 nucleotides: TGTGCCAGCAGTTACCCCGCGGCGGGCGCCGTAAATGAGCAGTTCTTC. This gives the protein CASSYPAAGAVNEQFF.

The chain links TRBV18 to TRBJ2-7, with TRBD2 identical over 7 bases. After removal of 3 bases from V and 2 bases from J, the junction contained 4 bases not matched to a gene. The CDR3 totals 14 residues. Germline CDR1 reads KGHSH; CDR2 reads LQKENI. CDR3 in DNA: TGTGCCAGCTCACCGACGGGAGGACCCTACGAGCAGTACGTC. Translated, it gives CASSPTGGPYEQYV.

This clonotype was counted only a few times. J is TRBJ2-4 and V is TRBV7-9; the D gene is possibly TRBD1 (6 bases). With 1 base removed from V and 5 bases from J, the gap between germline ends came to 12 bases. The length of the CDR3 is 15 residues. Germline V gene sequence: CDR1 SEHNR, CDR2 FQNEAQ (reference sequence). CDR3 DNA sequence: TGTGCCAGCAGCTTAGTGGGCAGGGGCCAAAACATTCAGTACTTC. Translation gives CASSLVGRGQNIQYF.

The chain uses TRBV5-3 and TRBJ1-3, with D possibly being TRBD1 (5 bases). TRBV5-3 carries the ORF label, with uncertain function. Between the trimmed V and J ends, which lost 6 bases and 7 bases, there was a span of 17 bases. This CDR3 contains 14 residues. CDR3 sequence reads: CARIYGRGRNTIYF. The CDR3 DNA reads as TGTGCCAGAATCTACGGCCGGGGACGGAACACCATATATTTT.

This sequence joins TRBV20-1 and TRBJ2-5, with 9 bases aligning to TRBD2. V lost 4 bases to trimming and J lost 4 bases; unmatched junction nucleotides: 4. The CDR3 spans 13 residues. CDR1 DFQATT and CDR2 SNEGSKA come from the germline V gene (reference sequence). The CDR3 DNA follows: TGCAGTGCTATGACTAGCGGCTCAGAGACCCAGTACTTC. This sequence encodes CSAMTSGSETQYF.